Listed here are 31 T cell receptor beta chains from one sample, sequenced in a study of T cells in Graves' hyperthyroidism and ophthalmopathy. The investigators amplified TCR beta CDR3 regions from RNA transcripts. An initial round of RT-PCR targeting the TCR CDR3 relied on the HTBI primer set. TCRdb called the multiplex PCR reads again in MiXCR, with one record for every CDR3 protein. This sample yields about 530,000 distinct CDR3 sequences, of which 17% are seen a single time; around 17% belongs to the top ten. Sequences were obtained from blood. The receptors derive from a woman between 18 and 29 years old with Graves' ophthalmopathy.

This clonotype was counted at least ten times. V usage is TRBV28 and J usage is TRBJ2-7, with TRBD1 identical over 7 bases. Germline assignment: CDR1 MDHEN and CDR2 SYDVKM. V shed 5 bases and J 3 bases; nucleotides not matched to a gene: 16. This CDR3 is 17 amino acids long. The DNA for the CDR3 is TGTGCCAGCAGTCCGATACTCGGGACAGACCGAAACTACGAGCAGTACTTC. This codes for CASSPILGTDRNYEQYF.

This clonotype occurred many times. This chain joins TRBV28 and TRBJ2-7, with D hard to call. The CDR3 covers 13 residues. Trimming removed 2 bases at V and 3 bases at J, with 8 bases between. Germline loops: CDR1 MDHEN, CDR2 SYDVKM. CDR3 region: CASSLASLYEQYF. In DNA form, the CDR3 reads TGTGCCAGCAGTTTAGCAAGCCTCTACGAGCAGTACTTC. Together with reference TRBV28 and TRBJ2-7, the CDR3 gives the full variable domain: DVKVTQSSRYLVKRTGEKVFLECVQDMDHENMFWYRQDPGLGLRLIYFSYDVKMKEKGDIPEGYSVSREKKERFSLILESASTNQTSMYLCASSLASLYEQYFGPGTRLTVT.

This clonotype was observed a few times. The V call is TRBV13, the J call TRBJ2-1; 7 nucleotides match TRBD1. The germline CDR1 and CDR2 sequences are PRHDT and FYEKMQ (reference sequence). The CDR3 extends over 18 amino acids. Losses at the gene ends were 3 bases for V and 0 bases for J; bases not matched to a gene: 11. CDR3: CASSLRGTGTASYNEQFF. CDR3 in DNA: TGTGCCAGCAGCTTGAGGGGAACCGGGACAGCCTCCTACAATGAGCAGTTCTTC. Using reference TRBV13 and TRBJ2-1 for the parts outside the CDR3, the full variable domain is AAGVIQSPRHLIKEKRETATLKCYPIPRHDTVYWYQQGPGQDPQFLISFYEKMQSDKGSIPDRFSAQQFSDYHSELNMSSLELGDSALYFCASSLRGTGTASYNEQFFGPGTRLTVL.

This clonotype was detected many times. This chain joins TRBV7-9 and TRBJ2-7; D call uncertain. The CDR3 is 14 residues long. Looked up from germline, CDR1 is SEHNR and CDR2 is FQNEAQ (reference sequence). V was pared by 5 bases and J by 6 bases, with 17 bases between. The DNA of the CDR3 is TGTGCCAGCAGCCCAGCCTTGGTCGGGTTCGAGCAGTACTTC. Its protein is CASSPALVGFEQYF.

This clonotype was counted only a few times. The CDR3 DNA follows: TGTGCCAGCAGTCCCACTGCGGGAGAGCAGTACTTC. Its protein product is CASSPTAGEQYF. This rearrangement joins TRBV27 to TRBJ2-7; D is perhaps TRBD2 (6 bases). This CDR3 is built from 12 residues. V was pared by 5 bases and J by 7 bases, with 12 bases between. The germline V gene encodes CDR1 MNHEY and CDR2 SMNVEV (reference sequence).

This clonotype came up a few times. CDR3 amino acids: CAIRVAGQQNTEAFF. The DNA of the CDR3 is TGTGCCATCAGAGTAGCAGGACAGCAGAACACTGAAGCTTTCTTT. The chain joins TRBV10-3 to TRBJ1-1, with D possibly matching TRBD1 (6 bases). From germline, CDR1 is ENHRY and CDR2 SYGVKD. The CDR3 is made up of 15 amino acids. The V gene lost 6 bases and the J gene lost 1 base, with 15 bases spanning the gap.

This chain joins TRBV28 and TRBJ2-4; 12 positions match TRBD2. Germline lookup yields CDR1 MDHEN and CDR2 SYDVKM. The CDR3 runs 20 residues. Trimming at V came to 6 bases and at J to 0 bases, leaving 15 bases not matched to a gene. CDR3 in amino acids: CASSARLAGEIQLAKNIQYF. The CDR3, as DNA: TGTGCCAGCAGCGCACGACTAGCGGGAGAGATCCAACTAGCCAAAAACATTCAGTACTTC.

This clonotype occurred many times. The J gene is TRBJ2-3, the V gene TRBV2; TRBD2 might be the D (6 bases). The CDR3 length is 15 residues. Per germline, CDR1 SNHLY and CDR2 FYNNEI. Trimming cost V 7 bases and J 2 bases, with 16 bases left between them. The CDR3, as DNA: TGTGCCAGCACCAGGGAGGCTACATCCACAGATACGCAGTATTTT. It translates to CASTREATSTDTQYF.

The chain carries TRBV9 and TRBJ2-5; D gene uncertain. With 4 bases removed from V and 1 base from J, the gap between germline ends came to 8 bases. Germline loops: CDR1 SGDLS, CDR2 YYNGEE. This CDR3 comprises 13 residues. This CDR3 reads CASSPHFQETQYF. Written as DNA, the CDR3 is TGTGCCAGCAGCCCGCATTTCCAAGAGACCCAGTACTTC.

J is TRBJ1-1 and V is TRBV20-1, with TRBD1 matching over 7 bases. The CDR3 runs to 16 residues. With 2 bases clipped from V and 1 base from J, the junction kept 10 bases outside the gene matches. Germline V CDR1 and CDR2: DFQATT, SNEGSKA (reference sequence). CDR3 in DNA: TGCAGTGCTAGAAGGTTTTCGGGACAGCAGAACACTGAAGCTTTCTTT. Translated: CSARRFSGQQNTEAFF.

This clonotype has a handful of counts. The rearrangement uses TRBV13 and TRBJ2-2; TRBD1 aligns across 7 bases. CDR1 and CDR2 from the germline V gene are PRHDT and FYEKMQ (reference sequence). V gave up 2 bases and J gave up 6 bases; unmatched junction bases: 12. CDR3 size: 17 residues. CDR3 region: CASSLQQGSNTAGELFF. CDR3 nucleotides: TGTGCCAGCAGCTTACAACAGGGGAGCAACACCGCCGGGGAGCTGTTTTTT. Combining the CDR3 with reference TRBV13 and TRBJ2-2 gives the whole variable domain AAGVIQSPRHLIKEKRETATLKCYPIPRHDTVYWYQQGPGQDPQFLISFYEKMQSDKGSIPDRFSAQQFSDYHSELNMSSLELGDSALYFCASSLQQGSNTAGELFFGEGSRLTVL.

About this clonotype: Since a much larger clone is just one base distant, this may be a read error. This sequence joins TRBV11-1 and TRBJ2-1; a possible D gene is TRBD1 (5 bases). V was clipped by 3 bases and J by 0 bases, with 12 bases between them. The CDR3 has 16 residues. Germline V gene data show CDR1 as SGHAT and CDR2 as FQDESV (reference sequence). The CDR3 sequence: CASSFFQGSSYNEQFF. CDR3 DNA sequence: TGTGCCAGCAGCTTTTTCCAGGGCAGCTCCTACAATGAGCAGTTCTTC.

This clonotype occurred a few times. CDR3 coding DNA: TGTGCCAGCAGCTCGACAGTTGTACCGAACAATGAGCAGTTCTTC. It is translated as CASSSTVVPNNEQFF. V usage is TRBV7-2 and J usage is TRBJ2-1; D may be TRBD1 (5 bases). CDR1 and CDR2 from the germline V gene are SGHTA and FQGNSA. Trimming took 4 bases from V and 5 from J, leaving 15 bases between them. The CDR3 length is 15 residues.

This clonotype was seen at least ten times. This rearrangement joins TRBV10-3 to TRBJ2-7, with 12 bases aligning to TRBD2. The J segment lost 5 bases and the V segment lost 6 bases, leaving 5 bases of the junction unmatched. In germline, CDR1 is ENHRY, CDR2 SYGVKD. The CDR3 loop spans 14 amino acids. Here the CDR3 reads CAISLAGGLDEQYF. In nucleotides, the CDR3 is TGTGCCATCAGCCTAGCGGGGGGGCTGGACGAGCAGTACTTC.

This clonotype has at least ten counts. The CDR3 sequence: CASSEGETGELFF. Written as DNA, the CDR3 is TGTGCCAGCAGTGAGGGGGAGACCGGGGAGCTGTTTTTT. The V and J genes are TRBV6-4 and TRBJ2-2; D might be TRBD1 or TRBD2, each matching 5 bases. The CDR3 contains 13 residues. V lost 3 bases to trimming and J lost 5 bases, with 7 bases between them. Germline-derived CDR1 and CDR2 are MRHNA and SNTAGT.

The table lists this clonotype with many counts. The chain couples TRBV5-1 to TRBJ2-3; 7 bases align to TRBD1. The germline CDR1 and CDR2 sequences are SGHRS and YFSETQ. The length of the CDR3 is 16 residues. V shed 3 bases and J 6 bases; nucleotides not matched to a gene: 13. CDR3: CASSWTGFGNSDTQYF. The CDR3 DNA reads as TGCGCCAGCAGCTGGACAGGATTCGGTAACTCGGATACGCAGTATTTT. The full variable domain, completed using reference TRBV5-1 and TRBJ2-3, is KAGVTQTPRYLIKTRGQQVTLSCSPISGHRSVSWYQQTPGQGLQFLFEYFSETQRNKGNFPGRFSGRQFSNSRSEMNVSTLELGDSALYLCASSWTGFGNSDTQYFGPGTRLTVL.

This clonotype was observed a handful of times. The chain combines TRBV29-1 with TRBJ2-4; a weak D match, TRBD2 (5 bases). The V end was cut by 4 bases, the J end by 6 bases, with 7 bases between. CDR1 and CDR2 from the germline V gene are SQVTM and ANQGSEA. The CDR3 runs to 11 residues. The CDR3 region has the DNA TGCAGCGTTGTTGCGGGAAACATTCAGTACTTC. This encodes CSVVAGNIQYF. The complete variable domain, with remaining parts taken from reference TRBV29-1 and TRBJ2-4, reads SAVISQKPSRDICQRGTSLTIQCQVDSQVTMMFWYRQQPGQSLTLIATANQGSEATYESGFVIDKFPISRPNLTFSTLTVSNMSPEDSSIYLCSVVAGNIQYFGAGTRLSVL.

This chain joins TRBV27 and TRBJ1-4; 9 nucleotides line up with TRBD1. The CDR3 runs 15 residues. Looked up from germline, CDR1 is MNHEY and CDR2 is SMNVEV (reference sequence). V was clipped by 6 bases and J by 8 bases; unmatched bases: 10. CDR3 sequence: CASRATGTGNEKLFF. CDR3 bases: TGTGCCAGCAGGGCTACCGGGACAGGGAACGAAAAACTGTTTTTT.

Concerning this clonotype: One junction end disagrees with the germline gene, perhaps due to a read error. The genes are TRBV29-1 and TRBJ2-7; 8 nucleotides agree with TRBD2. Germline V gives CDR1 SQVTM, CDR2 ANQGSEA. The CDR3 runs to 16 residues. CDR3 DNA sequence: TGCAGCGTGGAAGGGGGGGCGGGGGGCCTCTCCTACGAGCAGTACTTC. Translating gives CSVEGGAGGLSYEQYF.

The genes are TRBV29-1 and TRBJ2-1; 9 bases align to TRBD2. Trimming at V came to 7 bases and at J to 4 bases, leaving 5 bases not matched to a gene. This CDR3 comprises 13 residues. Germline lookup yields CDR1 SQVTM and CDR2 ANQGSEA. The CDR3 sequence is CSAWTSAYNEQFF. The CDR3 region has the DNA TGCAGCGCCTGGACTAGCGCGTACAATGAGCAGTTCTTC.

This clonotype was detected only a few times. The chain links TRBV6-2 or TRBV6-3 to TRBJ1-2; D not certain. Germline CDR1 reads MNHEY; CDR2 reads SVGEGT. V was cut by 2 bases and J by 8 bases, with 12 bases left in between. The CDR3 length is 13 residues. CDR3 nucleotide sequence: TGTGCCAGCAGTTACGGGGTAGACCGCGGCTACACCTTC. Protein: CASSYGVDRGYTF.

This clonotype was detected only a few times. The chain has TRBV11-3 and TRBJ1-1; D remains unclear. The CDR3 runs to 15 residues. The V end lost 2 bases, the J end lost 4 bases, and 14 bases lay between the germline ends. In germline, CDR1 is SGHNT, CDR2 YENEEA. The CDR3 spells CASSLSGQSGTEAFF. The CDR3 DNA reads as TGTGCCAGCAGCTTATCCGGGCAGTCGGGCACTGAAGCTTTCTTT.

The V gene is TRBV9, the J gene TRBJ2-1; D remains ambiguous. This CDR3 contains 12 residues. Between the trimmed V and J ends, which lost 0 bases and 7 bases, there was a span of 5 bases. Germline lookup yields CDR1 SGDLS and CDR2 YYNGEE. The CDR3 here is CASSVGQNEQFF. As DNA, the CDR3 is TGTGCCAGCAGCGTAGGGCAGAATGAGCAGTTCTTC.

This chain joins TRBV27 and TRBJ2-5, with 10 bases fitting TRBD1. The CDR3 extends over 15 amino acids. Germline V gene lookup returns CDR1 MNHEY and CDR2 SMNVEV (reference sequence). V lost 2 bases and J lost 4; bases outside the gene matches: 4. This CDR3 reads CASSLGTGVGETQYF. As DNA, the CDR3 is TGTGCCAGCAGTTTAGGGACAGGGGTTGGAGAGACCCAGTACTTC.

There are many counts of this clonotype. CDR3 sequence reads: CASSPTGAVAEAFF. CDR3 in DNA: TGTGCCAGCAGCCCCACAGGGGCTGTGGCTGAAGCTTTCTTT. The chain links TRBV7-8 to TRBJ1-1; 7 positions agree with TRBD1. J lost 6 bases, V lost 5 bases, and 9 bases had no gene match. The length of the CDR3 is 14 residues. CDR1 is SGHVS and CDR2 is FQNEAQ in the germline V gene.

As concerns this clonotype: This may be a read error, as it is one base from a much larger clone. The rearrangement links TRBV29-1 to TRBJ1-3, with 9 bases lining up with TRBD1. The CDR3 length is 16 residues. The V gene's germline CDR1 is SQVTM and CDR2 ANQGSEA. CDR3 sequence: CSVGSGTGSSGDTIYF. The CDR3 DNA sequence: TGCAGCGTAGGATCCGGGACAGGGAGCTCTGGAGACACCATATATTTT.

The table lists this clonotype with many counts. The gene calls are TRBV7-9 and TRBJ2-5, with 7 bases matching TRBD2. Looked up from germline, CDR1 is SEHNR and CDR2 is FQNEAQ (reference sequence). Losses at the gene ends were 5 bases for V and 5 bases for J; bases not matched to a gene: 8. This CDR3 has 14 residues. CDR3 coding DNA: TGTGCCAGCAGCCCCATCGGGGGAGGGGAGACCCAGTACTTC. The encoded protein is CASSPIGGGETQYF.

Regarding this clonotype: A clone one base away is much larger, so this may be a read error. CDR3 region: CASRLLLGGGRDTEAFF. CDR3 in DNA: TGTGCCAGCAGATTACTCCTGGGGGGGGGAAGGGACACTGAAGCTTTCTTT. The chain uses TRBV28 and TRBJ1-1, with D possibly being TRBD1 (5 bases). Germline V gene lookup returns CDR1 MDHEN and CDR2 SYDVKM. The germline V and J ends were trimmed by 6 bases and 3 bases, with 23 bases remaining between them. The CDR3 length is 17 residues.

This clonotype was found many times. The gene calls are TRBV12-3 or TRBV12-4 and TRBJ1-2; unclear D gene. V was clipped by 4 bases and J by 4 bases, with 16 bases between them. The CDR3 is made up of 15 amino acids. The CDR3 spells CASSSLRATTYGYTF. DNA of the CDR3: TGTGCCAGCAGTTCCCTCAGAGCTACTACCTATGGCTACACCTTC.

The table lists this clonotype with many counts. The chain combines TRBV11-2 with TRBJ2-1; perhaps D is TRBD1 or TRBD2 (5 bases each). The CDR3 covers 17 residues. The germline gives CDR1 SGHAT, CDR2 FQNNGV. V shed 0 bases and J shed 2 bases, with 14 bases lying between them. The CDR3 nucleotides are TGTGCCAGCAGCTTAGATTGGGACCATGCCGCCTACAATGAGCAGTTCTTC. It yields the protein CASSLDWDHAAYNEQFF.

This clonotype was observed at least ten times. The CDR3, as DNA: TGTGCCAGCAGTTTTCAGGGGGCTCCGAGCTTGAACACTGAAGCTTTCTTT. It specifies CASSFQGAPSLNTEAFF. The V and J genes are TRBV12-3 or TRBV12-4 and TRBJ1-1, with 8 nucleotides matching TRBD1. The trim removed 3 bases at V and 0 bases at J, leaving 9 bases unmatched. The CDR3 extends over 17 amino acids.